The rows below give T cell receptor beta chains drawn from one sample of a study of blood T cell repertoires in COVID-19. Data came from immunoSEQ multiplex PCR; TCRdb stores just in-frame clones and leaves some out. This table holds about 300,000 clones, approximately 90% found once. Sequenced input: peripheral blood. These receptors originate from a woman aged 25 to 39 with COVID-19, enrolled during active disease. CDR3s leave out the opening cysteine and the closing phenylalanine or tryptophan. A D gene is named only where the DNA matches it firmly.

D: .
V: TRBV29-1
J: TRBJ1-2
length: 13
CDR3: SVAIGRGVDYGYT

D: .
V: TRBV6-5
J: TRBJ1-2
length: 12
CDR3: ASSPGTPGDGYT

D: .
V: TRBV5-4
J: TRBJ2-2
length: 10
CDR3: ASTANTGELF

D: .
V: TRBV9
J: TRBJ2-5
length: 11
CDR3: ASSTRTGETQY

D: TRBD1
V: TRBV4-3
J: TRBJ2-3
length: 16
CDR3: ASSRGRGGGFSTDTQY

D: .
V: TRBV28
J: TRBJ1-5
length: 11
CDR3: ASTQTSNQPQH

D: TRBD2
V: TRBV3-1/TRBV3-2
J: TRBJ2-1
length: 13
CDR3: ASSQSSGSGNEQF

D: TRBD2
V: TRBV13
J: TRBJ2-3
length: 13
CDR3: ASSDRTRTTDTQY

D: TRBD1
V: TRBV14
J: TRBJ2-1
length: 14
CDR3: ASSQALGQGYNEQF

D: TRBD1
V: TRBV6-5
J: TRBJ2-7
length: 12
CDR3: ASRRQGLLYEQY

D: TRBD2
V: TRBV5-1
J: TRBJ2-1
length: 16
CDR3: ASSLVVTSVPLKGEQF

D: .
V: TRBV29-1
J: TRBJ2-5
length: 11
CDR3: SVEGRYQETQY

D: TRBD2
V: TRBV4-1
J: TRBJ2-2
length: 14
CDR3: ATTRSGSSGTGELF

D: TRBD1
V: TRBV27
J: TRBJ1-2
length: 12
CDR3: ASSSYRGFYGYT

D: TRBD1
V: TRBV19
J: TRBJ1-2
length: 13
CDR3: ASSVSGGADYGYT

D: TRBD2
V: TRBV28
J: TRBJ2-2
length: 13
CDR3: ASSGTSGSTGELF

D: .
V: TRBV30
J: TRBJ1-1
length: 12
CDR3: AGEGGRMNTEAF

D: .
V: TRBV12-3/TRBV12-4
J: TRBJ2-7
length: 11
CDR3: ASRLTTGTEQY

D: .
V: TRBV24-1
J: TRBJ2-5
length: 10
CDR3: ATSALSGTQY

D: TRBD1
V: TRBV7-9
J: TRBJ1-2
length: 12
CDR3: ASSLETGNYGYT

D: TRBD2
V: TRBV5-4
J: TRBJ2-7
length: 11
CDR3: ASSSSGSYEQY

D: .
V: TRBV28
J: TRBJ1-2
length: 11
CDR3: ASSFAGRYGYT

D: TRBD1
V: TRBV2
J: TRBJ1-4
length: 13
CDR3: ASRADRGNIEKLF

D: TRBD1
V: TRBV29-1
J: TRBJ1-1
length: 11
CDR3: SVNRDRDTEAF

D: TRBD2
V: TRBV7-9
J: TRBJ2-1
length: 14
CDR3: ASSHGTGGVHNEQF

D: .
V: TRBV6-5
J: TRBJ1-2
length: 13
CDR3: ASSYSGAGGYGYT

D: .
V: TRBV4-3
J: TRBJ2-7
length: 14
CDR3: ASSQGVRAHSYEQY

D: .
V: TRBV4-3
J: TRBJ1-2
length: 15
CDR3: ASSQDGNTVEGYGYT

D: TRBD2
V: TRBV27
J: TRBJ2-3
length: 14
CDR3: ASSYSGTSSPLTQY

D: TRBD2
V: TRBV28
J: TRBJ2-7
length: 15
CDR3: ASSLLPGTSGSYEQY

D: TRBD2
V: TRBV4-1
J: TRBJ2-1
length: 13
CDR3: ASSPSGLAVNEQF

D: TRBD2
V: TRBV5-1
J: TRBJ2-6
length: 17
CDR3: ASSLAAGATPSGANVLT

D: TRBD2
V: TRBV6-5
J: TRBJ2-5
length: 13
CDR3: ASSSISGRRETQY

D: .
V: TRBV7-9
J: TRBJ1-1
length: 15
CDR3: ASSHLEGGPVNTEAF

D: .
V: TRBV6-2/TRBV6-3
J: TRBJ1-2
length: 13
CDR3: ASSWPSQKNYGYT

D: .
V: TRBV24-1
J: TRBJ2-3
length: 13
CDR3: ATSDQGSSTDTQY

D: TRBD2
V: TRBV6-5
J: TRBJ2-1
length: 12
CDR3: ASSSLAGEREQF

D: .
V: TRBV28
J: TRBJ1-4
length: 13
CDR3: ASSPLGRVDEKLF

D: TRBD1
V: TRBV6-2/TRBV6-3
J: TRBJ1-2
length: 11
CDR3: ASSADRVFGYT

D: TRBD1
V: TRBV6-6
J: TRBJ1-1
length: 11
CDR3: ASSRDREDEAF

D: TRBD1
V: TRBV6-5
J: TRBJ1-1
length: 12
CDR3: ASSWPTGGTEAF

D: .
V: TRBV6-2/TRBV6-3
J: TRBJ2-2
length: 12
CDR3: ASSSTGVSGELF

D: TRBD2
V: TRBV28
J: TRBJ2-3
length: 13
CDR3: ASRRTSTMVYTQY

D: .
V: TRBV2
J: TRBJ2-7
length: 13
CDR3: ASSETGATGYEQY

D: .
V: TRBV7-8
J: TRBJ2-1
length: 9
CDR3: ASSARLEQF

D: TRBD2
V: TRBV27
J: TRBJ2-2
length: 13
CDR3: ASRAAGANTGELF

D: .
V: TRBV28
J: TRBJ1-5
length: 14
CDR3: ASRTGKLAFNQPQH

D: .
V: TRBV30
J: TRBJ1-2
length: 12
CDR3: AWSTTEGDYGYT

D: TRBD1
V: TRBV4-2
J: TRBJ2-1
length: 13
CDR3: ASSETGGPYNEQF

D: .
V: TRBV7-2
J: TRBJ1-1
length: 12
CDR3: ASSLAAGTVEAF